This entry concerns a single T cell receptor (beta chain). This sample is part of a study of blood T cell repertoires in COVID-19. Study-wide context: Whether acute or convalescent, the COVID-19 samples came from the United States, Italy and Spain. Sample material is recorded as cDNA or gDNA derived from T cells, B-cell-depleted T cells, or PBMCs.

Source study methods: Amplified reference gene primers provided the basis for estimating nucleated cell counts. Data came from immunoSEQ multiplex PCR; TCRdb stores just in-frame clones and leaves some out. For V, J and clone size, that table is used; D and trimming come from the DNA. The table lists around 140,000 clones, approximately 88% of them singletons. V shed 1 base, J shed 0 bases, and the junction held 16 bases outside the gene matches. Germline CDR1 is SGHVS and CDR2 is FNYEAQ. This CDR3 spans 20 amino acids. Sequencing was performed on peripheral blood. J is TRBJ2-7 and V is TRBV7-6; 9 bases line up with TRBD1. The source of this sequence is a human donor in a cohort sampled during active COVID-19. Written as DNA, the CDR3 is TGTGCCAGCAGCTTAGTTTCCGGACAGGGGAAAATTTTTCACTCCTACGAGCAGTACTTC. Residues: CASSLVSGQGKIFHSYEQYF.